Listed here is a single T cell receptor (beta chain). Its recognized antigen is unknown. No base qualities exist here, and no much larger clone lies one base off it. Participants in the prospective study were enrolled through a virtual design, were aged roughly 18 to 90 years, and lived in fewer than 30 United States geographic areas. Cohort assignment in the prospective study relied on participant-reported clinical history from a screening survey and a study questionnaire. For ImmuneRACE Cohort 3, a participant was defined as recovered based on two consecutive negative NP/OP PCR tests, clearance by a healthcare professional, or resolution of symptoms. Each participant in the prospective study had whole blood, serum and a nasopharyngeal or oropharyngeal swab collected by mobile phlebotomists. Over a roughly 2-month period, participants in the prospective study had the option of providing additional blood draws and questionnaires. Blood samples from the prospective study were shipped frozen or at room temperature prior to DNA extraction.

TCRbeta CDR3 regions were amplified from genomic DNA using the immunoSEQ Assay, a bias-controlled multiplex PCR. The authors processed their data as follows. Within the assay, amplification of reference gene primers was used to estimate how many nucleated cells each sample contained. To quantify the absolute abundance of each unique TCRbeta CDR3 rearrangement, sequence reads were collapsed and filtered. For each sample, productive Simpson clonality was calculated as the square root of Simpson's diversity index over productive rearrangements. TCRdb stores this immuneACCESS table with in-frame sequences only. Part of the clones is absent; in the studies checked, under half of the shortfall reflects unresolved V genes, and no reason is known for the rest. The DNA was the basis for D and trimming; V, J and clone size are from that table. Within this sample are about 310,000 clones, with 75% to 90% of them counted one time only. The ten biggest clones cover roughly a tenth of the sample.

This entry belongs to a study of blood T cell repertoires in COVID-19 (dated by TCRdb to 2018 to 2020). About the investigation overall: Samples covering the acute and convalescent phases of COVID-19 were provided by collaborators in the United States, Italy and Spain. The prospective study material was composed of cDNA or gDNA derived from T cells, B-cell-depleted T cells, or PBMCs. The dataset comprised deeply sampled blood TCRbeta repertoires from subjects exposed to, actively infected with, or recovered from COVID-19. A freely available public database, intended as a resource for researchers studying the immune response to SARS-CoV-2, is where the repertoires were released. The samples were drawn from two sources: the first 160 participants of the ongoing ImmuneRACE study, and 1,000 to 1,500 subjects contributed by 6 global collaborators. The sample metadata nearly always contained a de-identified subject ID, COVID-19 status, age in years and sex. Where available, HLA class I and class II types were obtained from metadata supplied by the sample provider rather than from assay-based typing.

Including the terminal cysteine and phenylalanine, the CDR3 comprises 15 residues. Only CDR3 DNA remains: 45 bases, in frame from the first base. V is clipped by 2 bases and J by 4 bases, and the sequence between their germline boundaries is 14 bases long. The germline V gene specifies ENHRY as CDR1 and SYGVKD as CDR2. General study outcomes and caveats: The quantity of clinical and demographic metadata differed by source and by participant and was supplied without curation.

The sequencing input was PBMCs or T cells enriched from blood (not recorded which). The chain is made from TRBV10-3 and TRBJ2-5; 7 matching bases give a weak D call of TRBD1. The origin of this receptor is a middle-aged woman who had recovered from COVID-19. The DNA sequence is TGTGCCATCAGTGAGCGACAGGGAGGAGGAGAGACCCAGTACTTC. This yields the protein CAISERQGGGETQYF.